A selection of T cell receptor beta chains follows, all from one sample in a study of shared clonotypes between healthy human individuals. Produced via immunoSEQ multiplex PCR; TCRdb's table is partial and in-frame only. The table includes under 2,000,000 clones, around 96% detected once. Sequencing was carried out using naive CD8+ T cells sorted from blood. The receptors were gathered from a man aged 18 to 35 in good health. Each CDR3 is given with its conserved first and last residue. The order of the fields is CDR3 protein, CDR3 length, V gene.

cdr3_aa: CASSPGSSPSISTDTQYF
cdr3_length: 18
v_call: TRBV7-9

cdr3_aa: CASSRRTGRDTEAFF
cdr3_length: 15
v_call: TRBV4-1

cdr3_aa: CASSPPPGRGNHEQYF
cdr3_length: 16
v_call: TRBV7-9

cdr3_aa: CASSQASGPRGDTEAFF
cdr3_length: 17
v_call: TRBV4-1

cdr3_aa: CASSPPSGWSYNEQFF
cdr3_length: 16
v_call: TRBV19

cdr3_aa: CASSKSGQKCNEKLFF
cdr3_length: 16
v_call: TRBV21-1

cdr3_aa: CASSQGDSYEQYF
cdr3_length: 13
v_call: TRBV4-1

cdr3_aa: CASSLLGGYPYEQYF
cdr3_length: 15
v_call: TRBV7-2

cdr3_aa: CARVIKRTGELFF
cdr3_length: 13
v_call: TRBV19

cdr3_aa: CASSIFSLVTGELFF
cdr3_length: 15
v_call: TRBV19

cdr3_aa: CASSLELFAGELFF
cdr3_length: 14
v_call: TRBV5-6

cdr3_aa: CASSEGQGRRETQYF
cdr3_length: 15
v_call: TRBV2

cdr3_aa: CASSLGQAEQYF
cdr3_length: 12
v_call: TRBV5-1